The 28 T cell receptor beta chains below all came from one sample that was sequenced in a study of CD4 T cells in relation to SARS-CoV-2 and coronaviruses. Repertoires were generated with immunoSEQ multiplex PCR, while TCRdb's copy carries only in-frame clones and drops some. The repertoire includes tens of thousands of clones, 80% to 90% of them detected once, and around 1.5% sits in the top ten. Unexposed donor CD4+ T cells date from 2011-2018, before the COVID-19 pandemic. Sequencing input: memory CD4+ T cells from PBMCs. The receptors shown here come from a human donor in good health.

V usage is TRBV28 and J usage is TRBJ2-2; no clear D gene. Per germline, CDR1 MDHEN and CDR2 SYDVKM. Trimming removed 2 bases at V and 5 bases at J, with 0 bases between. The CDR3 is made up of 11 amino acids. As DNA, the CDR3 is TGTGCCAGCAGTTTAACCGGGGAGCTGTTTTTT. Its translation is CASSLTGELFF.

In DNA, the CDR3 is TGTGCCAGCAGTTACCAACAGGAATCCGCCTATGGCTACACCTTC. It translates to CASSYQQESAYGYTF. The chain has TRBV6-5 and TRBJ1-2; weak D call: TRBD1 (5 bases). The CDR3 is 15 amino acids. The germline gives CDR1 MNHEY, CDR2 SVGAGI. V lost 2 bases and J 4 bases, leaving 14 bases between the germline ends.

CDR3 in DNA: TGTGCCAGCAGGGTGAGCACAGATACGCAGTATTTT. Translated, it gives CASRVSTDTQYF. The rearrangement links TRBV14 to TRBJ2-3; D gene ambiguous. The V gene lost 6 bases and the J gene lost 0 bases, with 4 bases spanning the gap. Germline CDR1 is SGHDN and CDR2 is FVKESK. There are 12 residues in the CDR3.

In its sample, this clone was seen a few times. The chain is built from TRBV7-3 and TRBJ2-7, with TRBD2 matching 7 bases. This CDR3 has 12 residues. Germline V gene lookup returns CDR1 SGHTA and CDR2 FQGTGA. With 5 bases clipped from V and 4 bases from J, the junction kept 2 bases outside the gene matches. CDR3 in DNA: TGTGCCAGCAGCCCTAGCGGATACGAGCAGTACTTC. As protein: CASSPSGYEQYF.

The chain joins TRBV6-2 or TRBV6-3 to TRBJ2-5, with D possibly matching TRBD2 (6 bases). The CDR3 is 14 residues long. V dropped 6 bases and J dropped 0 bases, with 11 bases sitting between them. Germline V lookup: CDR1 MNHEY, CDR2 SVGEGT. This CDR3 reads CASSRRDYQETQYF. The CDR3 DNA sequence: TGTGCCAGCAGCCGCCGGGACTACCAAGAGACCCAGTACTTC.

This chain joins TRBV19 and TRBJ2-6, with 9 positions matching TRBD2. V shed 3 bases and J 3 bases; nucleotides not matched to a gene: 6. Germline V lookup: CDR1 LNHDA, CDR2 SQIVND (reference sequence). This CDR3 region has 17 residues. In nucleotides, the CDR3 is TGTGCCAGTAGTATGGCGGGAGGGTCGTATGGGGCCAACGTCCTGACTTTC. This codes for CASSMAGGSYGANVLTF.

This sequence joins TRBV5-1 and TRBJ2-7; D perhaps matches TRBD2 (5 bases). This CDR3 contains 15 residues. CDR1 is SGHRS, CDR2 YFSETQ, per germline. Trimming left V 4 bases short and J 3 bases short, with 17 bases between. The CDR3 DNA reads TGCGCCAGCAGCCTCGGAGTGGGAGCACTCTACGAGCAGTACTTC. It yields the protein CASSLGVGALYEQYF.

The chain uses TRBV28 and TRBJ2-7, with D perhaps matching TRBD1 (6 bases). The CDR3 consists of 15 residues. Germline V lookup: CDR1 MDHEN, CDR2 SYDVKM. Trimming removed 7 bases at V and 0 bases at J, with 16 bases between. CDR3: CASKVTGTSSYEQYF. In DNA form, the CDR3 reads TGTGCCAGCAAAGTAACAGGGACGAGCTCCTACGAGCAGTACTTC.

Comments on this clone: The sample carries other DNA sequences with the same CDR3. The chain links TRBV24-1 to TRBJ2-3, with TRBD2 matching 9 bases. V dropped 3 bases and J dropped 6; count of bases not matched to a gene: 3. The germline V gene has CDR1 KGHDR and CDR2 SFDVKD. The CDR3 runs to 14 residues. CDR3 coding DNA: TGTGCCACCAGTGATAGCGGGAGGCCGGATACGCAGTATTTT. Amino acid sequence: CATSDSGRPDTQYF.

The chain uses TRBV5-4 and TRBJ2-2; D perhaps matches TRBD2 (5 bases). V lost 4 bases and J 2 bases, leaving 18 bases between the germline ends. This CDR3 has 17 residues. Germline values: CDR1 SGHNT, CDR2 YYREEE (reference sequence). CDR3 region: CASSPSGGRGNTGELFF. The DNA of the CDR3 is TGTGCCAGCAGCCCTAGTGGTGGGAGAGGTAACACCGGGGAGCTGTTTTTT.

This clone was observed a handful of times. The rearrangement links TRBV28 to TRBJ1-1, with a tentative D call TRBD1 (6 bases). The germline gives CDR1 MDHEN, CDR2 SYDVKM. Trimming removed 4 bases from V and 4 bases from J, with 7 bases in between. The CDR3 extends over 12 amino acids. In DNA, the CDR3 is TGTGCCAGCAGTTACAGGGCCACTGAAGCTTTCTTT. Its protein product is CASSYRATEAFF.

CDR3 sequence (DNA): TGTGCCACCAGCCCCAGGGGCCTCCAAGAGACCCAGTACTTC. It codes for CATSPRGLQETQYF. V gene TRBV24-1 combines with J gene TRBJ2-5; a weak D match, TRBD1 (6 bases). V dropped 7 bases and J dropped 1 base, with 12 bases sitting between them. The CDR3 spans 14 residues. Germline V gene lookup returns CDR1 KGHDR and CDR2 SFDVKD.

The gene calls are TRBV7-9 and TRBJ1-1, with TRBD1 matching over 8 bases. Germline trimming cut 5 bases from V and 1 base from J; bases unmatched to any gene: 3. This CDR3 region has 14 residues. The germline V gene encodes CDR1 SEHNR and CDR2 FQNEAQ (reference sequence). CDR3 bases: TGTGCCAGCAGCGAGCAGGGGGCGAACACTGAAGCTTTCTTT. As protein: CASSEQGANTEAFF.

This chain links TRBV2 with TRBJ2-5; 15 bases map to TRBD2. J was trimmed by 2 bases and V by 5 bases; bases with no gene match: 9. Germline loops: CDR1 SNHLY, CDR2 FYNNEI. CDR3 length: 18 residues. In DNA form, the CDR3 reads TGTGCCAGCAGTCGTCCGGGACTAGCGGGAGGAACACAAGAGACCCAGTACTTC. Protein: CASSRPGLAGGTQETQYF.

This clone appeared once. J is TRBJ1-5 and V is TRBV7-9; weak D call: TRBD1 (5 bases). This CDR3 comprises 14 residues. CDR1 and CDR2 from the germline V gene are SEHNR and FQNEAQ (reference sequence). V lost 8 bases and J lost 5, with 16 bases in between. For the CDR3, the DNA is TGTGCCAGCCAGATTGGGTCGGGGCATCAGCCCCAGCATTTT. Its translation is CASQIGSGHQPQHF.

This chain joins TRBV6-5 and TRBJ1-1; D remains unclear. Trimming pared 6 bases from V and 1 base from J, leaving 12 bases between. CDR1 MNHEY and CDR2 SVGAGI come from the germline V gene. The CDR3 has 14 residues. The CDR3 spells CASRAQKTNTEAFF. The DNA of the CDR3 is TGTGCCAGCAGGGCCCAGAAGACGAACACTGAAGCTTTCTTT.

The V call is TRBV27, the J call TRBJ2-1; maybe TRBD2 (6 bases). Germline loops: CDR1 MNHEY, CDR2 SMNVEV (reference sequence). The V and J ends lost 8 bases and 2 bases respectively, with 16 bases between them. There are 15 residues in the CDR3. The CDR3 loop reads CASAGRAAPYNEQFF. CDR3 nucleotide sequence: TGTGCCAGCGCGGGAAGGGCGGCACCCTACAATGAGCAGTTCTTC.

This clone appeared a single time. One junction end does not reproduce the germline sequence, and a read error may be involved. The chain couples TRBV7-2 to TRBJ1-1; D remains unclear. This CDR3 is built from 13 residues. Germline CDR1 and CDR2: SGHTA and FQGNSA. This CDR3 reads CASTLAEGTEAFF. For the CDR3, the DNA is TGTGCCAGCACCTTAGCGGAGGGCACTGAAGCTTTCTTT.

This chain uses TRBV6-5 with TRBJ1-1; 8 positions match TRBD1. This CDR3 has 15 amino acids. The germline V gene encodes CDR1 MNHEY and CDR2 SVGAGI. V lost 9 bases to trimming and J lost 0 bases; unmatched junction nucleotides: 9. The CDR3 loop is CASLRTGIMNTEAFF. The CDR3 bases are TGTGCCAGTCTCAGGACAGGGATAATGAACACTGAAGCTTTCTTT.

Written as DNA, the CDR3 is TGTGCCACCAGTGATTTATCCCCAGAAGAGACCCAGTACTTC. Protein product: CATSDLSPEETQYF. The V and J genes are TRBV24-1 and TRBJ2-5; the D is unclear. The CDR3 totals 14 residues. Trimming shortened V by 1 base and J by 3 bases, and 8 bases separated the two germline ends. Germline V gene data show CDR1 as KGHDR and CDR2 as SFDVKD.

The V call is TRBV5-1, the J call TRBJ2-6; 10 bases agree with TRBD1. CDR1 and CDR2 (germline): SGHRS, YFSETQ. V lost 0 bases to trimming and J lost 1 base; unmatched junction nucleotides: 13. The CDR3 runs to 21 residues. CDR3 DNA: TGCGCCAGCAGCTTGGGTCTAGGGGACAGGGGCTTTACTTCTGGGGCCAACGTCCTGACTTTC. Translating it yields CASSLGLGDRGFTSGANVLTF.

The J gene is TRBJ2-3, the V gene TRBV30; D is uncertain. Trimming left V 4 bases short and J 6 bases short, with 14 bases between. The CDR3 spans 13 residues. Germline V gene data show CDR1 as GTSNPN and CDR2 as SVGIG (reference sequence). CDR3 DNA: TGTGCCTGGAAGCCCGGACCGGCGGATACGCAGTATTTT. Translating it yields CAWKPGPADTQYF.

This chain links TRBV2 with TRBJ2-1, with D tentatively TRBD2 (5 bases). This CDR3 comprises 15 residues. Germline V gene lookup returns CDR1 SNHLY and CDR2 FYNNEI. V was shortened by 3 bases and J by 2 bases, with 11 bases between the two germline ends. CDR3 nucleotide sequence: TGTGCCAGCAGTGAGGAGGCTAGCCCCTACAATGAGCAGTTCTTC. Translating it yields CASSEEASPYNEQFF.

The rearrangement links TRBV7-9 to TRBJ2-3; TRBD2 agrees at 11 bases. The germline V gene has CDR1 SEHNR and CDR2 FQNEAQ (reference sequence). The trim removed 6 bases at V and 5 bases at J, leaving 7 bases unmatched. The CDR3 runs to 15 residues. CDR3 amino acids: CASSLTSGIQDTQYF. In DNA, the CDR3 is TGTGCCAGCAGTCTGACTAGCGGGATTCAAGATACGCAGTATTTT.

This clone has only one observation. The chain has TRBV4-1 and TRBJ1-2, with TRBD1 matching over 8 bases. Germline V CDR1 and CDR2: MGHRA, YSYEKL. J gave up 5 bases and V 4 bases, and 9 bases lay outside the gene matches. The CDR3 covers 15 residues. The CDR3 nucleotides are TGCGCCAGCAGCCCAACGACAGGGGCAAGGTATGGCTACACCTTC. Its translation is CASSPTTGARYGYTF.

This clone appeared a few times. The CDR3 nucleotides are TGTGCCAGCAGCCCTCAAGAGCGGCGACCCCAAGAGACCCAGTACTTC. Its protein product is CASSPQERRPQETQYF. The chain is built from TRBV9 and TRBJ2-5, with D tentatively TRBD2 (5 bases). V lost 4 bases and J 1 base, leaving 17 bases between the germline ends. The CDR3 is 16 residues long. Germline V gene data show CDR1 as SGDLS and CDR2 as YYNGEE.

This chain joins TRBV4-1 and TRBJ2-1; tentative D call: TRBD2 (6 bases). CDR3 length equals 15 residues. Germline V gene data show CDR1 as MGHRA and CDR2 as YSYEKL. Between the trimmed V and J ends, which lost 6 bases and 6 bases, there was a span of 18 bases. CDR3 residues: CASRATSSLANEQFF. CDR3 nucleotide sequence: TGCGCCAGCAGAGCTACTAGCTCCCTGGCCAATGAGCAGTTCTTC.

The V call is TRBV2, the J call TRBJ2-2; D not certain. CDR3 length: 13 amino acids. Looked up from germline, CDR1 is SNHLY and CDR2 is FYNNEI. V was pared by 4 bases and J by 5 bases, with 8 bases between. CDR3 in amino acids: CASSVDGTGELFF. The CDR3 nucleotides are TGTGCCAGCAGTGTAGATGGAACCGGGGAGCTGTTTTTT. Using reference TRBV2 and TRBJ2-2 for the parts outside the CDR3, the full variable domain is EPEVTQTPSHQVTQMGQEVILRCVPISNHLYFYWYRQILGQKVEFLVSFYNNEISEKSEIFDDQFSVERPDGSNFTLKIRSTKLEDSAMYFCASSVDGTGELFFGEGSRLTVL.